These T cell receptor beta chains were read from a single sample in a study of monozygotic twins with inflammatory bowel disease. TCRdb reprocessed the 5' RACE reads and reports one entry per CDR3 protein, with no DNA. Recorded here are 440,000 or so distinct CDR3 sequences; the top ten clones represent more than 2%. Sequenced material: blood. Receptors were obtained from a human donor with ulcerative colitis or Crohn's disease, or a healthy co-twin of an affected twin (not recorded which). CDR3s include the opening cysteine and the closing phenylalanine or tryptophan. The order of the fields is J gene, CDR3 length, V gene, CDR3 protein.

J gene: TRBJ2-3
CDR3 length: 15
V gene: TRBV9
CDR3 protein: CASSAGTGRTDTQYF

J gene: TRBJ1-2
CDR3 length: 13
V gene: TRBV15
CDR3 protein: CATSIPNGVGYTF

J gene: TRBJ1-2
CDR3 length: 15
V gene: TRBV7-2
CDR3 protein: CASSPRGQELYGYTF

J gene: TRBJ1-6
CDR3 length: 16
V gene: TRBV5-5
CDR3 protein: CASSLYRGAYNSPLHF

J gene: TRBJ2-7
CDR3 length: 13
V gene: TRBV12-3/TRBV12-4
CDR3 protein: CASRQTASYEQYF

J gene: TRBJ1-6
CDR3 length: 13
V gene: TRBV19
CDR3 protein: CASCRDNNSPLHF

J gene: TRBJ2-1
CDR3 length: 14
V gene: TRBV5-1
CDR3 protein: CASSLGQGINDQFF

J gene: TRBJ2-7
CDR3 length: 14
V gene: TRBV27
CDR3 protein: CASSGWGLAHEQYF

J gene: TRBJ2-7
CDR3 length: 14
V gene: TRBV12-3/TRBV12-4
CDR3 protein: CASTLGGFSYEQYF

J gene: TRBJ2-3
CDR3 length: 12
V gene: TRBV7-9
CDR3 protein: CASSLPGEGQYF

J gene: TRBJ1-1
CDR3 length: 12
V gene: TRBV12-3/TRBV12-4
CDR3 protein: CASSPQRGKAFF

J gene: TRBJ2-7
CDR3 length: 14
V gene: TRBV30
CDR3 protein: CAWSVGPGSDEQYF

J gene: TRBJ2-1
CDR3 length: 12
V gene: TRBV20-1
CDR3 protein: CSASGRGYEQFF

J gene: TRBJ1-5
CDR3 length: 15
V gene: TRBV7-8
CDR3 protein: CASSLGGGRNQPQHF

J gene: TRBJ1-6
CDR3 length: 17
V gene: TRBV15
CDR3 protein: CATSRPIGQGNNSPLHF

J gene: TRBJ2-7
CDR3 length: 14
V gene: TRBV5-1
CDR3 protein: CASSKDITSYEQYF

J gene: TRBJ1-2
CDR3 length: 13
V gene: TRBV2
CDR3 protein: CACSEEYRGGYTF

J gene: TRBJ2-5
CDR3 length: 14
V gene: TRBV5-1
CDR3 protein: CASSWNRGQETQYF

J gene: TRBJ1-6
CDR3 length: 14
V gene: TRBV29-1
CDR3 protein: CSVRDRGKNSPLHF

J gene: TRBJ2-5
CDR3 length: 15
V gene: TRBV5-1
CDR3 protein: CASSSTPGRAETQYF

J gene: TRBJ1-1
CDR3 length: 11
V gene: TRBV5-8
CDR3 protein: CASSFKPEAFF

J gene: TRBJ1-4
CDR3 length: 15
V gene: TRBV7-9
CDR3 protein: CDSSFDWGLGEKLFF

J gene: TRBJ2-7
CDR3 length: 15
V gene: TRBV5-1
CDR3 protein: CASSPRTGTLYEQYF

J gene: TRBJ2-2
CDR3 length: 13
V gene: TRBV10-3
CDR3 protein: CATSGGNTGELFF

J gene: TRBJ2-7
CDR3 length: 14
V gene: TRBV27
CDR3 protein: CASSFINRDGEQYF

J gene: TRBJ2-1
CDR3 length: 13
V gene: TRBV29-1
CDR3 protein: CSVTYRPLNEQFF

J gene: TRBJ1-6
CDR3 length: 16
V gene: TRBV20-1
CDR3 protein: CSARDRGGSGNSPLHF

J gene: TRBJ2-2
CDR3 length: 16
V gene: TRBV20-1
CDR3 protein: CSASEGRNSNTGELFF

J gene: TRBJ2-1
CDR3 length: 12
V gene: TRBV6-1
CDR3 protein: CASSEGEFPKFF

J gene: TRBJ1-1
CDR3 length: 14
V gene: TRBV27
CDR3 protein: CASLPWRPGTEAFF

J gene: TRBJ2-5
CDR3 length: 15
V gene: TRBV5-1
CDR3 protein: CASSVVTGPRETQYF

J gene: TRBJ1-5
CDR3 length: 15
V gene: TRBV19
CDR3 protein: CDSSLLGRPNQPQHF

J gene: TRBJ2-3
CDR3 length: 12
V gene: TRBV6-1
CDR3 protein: CATPGRRDTQYF

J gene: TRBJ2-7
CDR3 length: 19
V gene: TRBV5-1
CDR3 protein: CASSFGTLRGGLGTYEQYF

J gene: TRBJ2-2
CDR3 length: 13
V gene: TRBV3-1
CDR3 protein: CASTPENTGELFF

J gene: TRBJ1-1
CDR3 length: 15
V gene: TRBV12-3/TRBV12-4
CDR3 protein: CASSLVAVSNTEAFF

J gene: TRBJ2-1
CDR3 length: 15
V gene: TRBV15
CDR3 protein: CATSRDLTSGNEQFF

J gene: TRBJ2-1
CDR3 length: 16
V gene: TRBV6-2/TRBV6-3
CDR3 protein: CASRKSPGTGFNEQFF

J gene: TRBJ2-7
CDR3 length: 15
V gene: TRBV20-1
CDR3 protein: CSASGRGQGTYEQYF

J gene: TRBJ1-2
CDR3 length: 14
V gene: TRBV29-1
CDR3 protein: CSVVKQPPNYGYTF

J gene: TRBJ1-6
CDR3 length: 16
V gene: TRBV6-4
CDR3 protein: CASSALQGDYNSPLHF

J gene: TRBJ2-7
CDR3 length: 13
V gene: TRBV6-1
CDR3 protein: CASSEGGIYEQYF

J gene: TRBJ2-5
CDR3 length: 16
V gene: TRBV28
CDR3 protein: CASSSPDSIWKETQYF

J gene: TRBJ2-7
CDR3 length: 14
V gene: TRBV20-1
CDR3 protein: CSARDIRVAYEQYF

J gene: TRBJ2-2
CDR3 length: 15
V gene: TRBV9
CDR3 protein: CASSAVSKNTGELFF

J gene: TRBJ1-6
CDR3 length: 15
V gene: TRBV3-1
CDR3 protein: CASSQVGGQGSPLHF

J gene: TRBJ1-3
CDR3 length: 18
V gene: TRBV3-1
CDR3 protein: CASSQEITGRISGNTIYF

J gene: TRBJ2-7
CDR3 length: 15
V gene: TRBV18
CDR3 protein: CASSPRTGTQYEQYF

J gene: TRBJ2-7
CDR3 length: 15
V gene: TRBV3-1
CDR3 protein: CASSQEPGPSYEQYF

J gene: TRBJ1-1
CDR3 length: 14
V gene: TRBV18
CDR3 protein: CASSPYQGAPEAFF

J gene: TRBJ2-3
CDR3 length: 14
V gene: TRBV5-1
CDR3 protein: CASSWGDVTDTQYF

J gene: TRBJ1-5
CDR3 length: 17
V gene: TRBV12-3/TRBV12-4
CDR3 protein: CASKRGTGTGGNQPQHF

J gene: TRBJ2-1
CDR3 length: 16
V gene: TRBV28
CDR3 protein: CASSFLAGRGFGEQFF

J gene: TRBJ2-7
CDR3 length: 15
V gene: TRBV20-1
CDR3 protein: CSARGGGALVYEQYF

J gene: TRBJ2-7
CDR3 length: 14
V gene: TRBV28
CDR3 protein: CASLGLAGSYEQYF

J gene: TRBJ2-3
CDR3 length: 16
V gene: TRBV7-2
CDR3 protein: CASSLVGGRGTDTQYF

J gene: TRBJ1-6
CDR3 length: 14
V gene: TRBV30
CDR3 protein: CAWSEGHRDSPLHF

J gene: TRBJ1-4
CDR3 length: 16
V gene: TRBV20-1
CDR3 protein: CSARDLPGRNNEKLFF